These 30 T cell receptor beta chains were all obtained from the same sample, sequenced in a study of shared clonotypes between healthy human individuals. TCRdb keeps only in-frame clones here, not all; method: immunoSEQ multiplex PCR. The sample records more than 2,000,000 clones, 80% to 95% being singletons. Sequenced input: naive CD4+ T cells from PBMCs. Noted subset: CD45RA+ positively selected. Receptor source: a man younger than 35 in good health. Some clones in this sample may be carry-over from other donors' samples.

The CDR3 nucleotides are TGTGCCAGCAGTTTAGCGAACAGGGAGCTGTTTTTT. Protein product: CASSLANRELFF. V usage is TRBV28 and J usage is TRBJ2-2, with no clear D. Per germline, CDR1 MDHEN and CDR2 SYDVKM. CDR3 length: 12 residues. V shed 2 bases and J shed 9 bases, with 7 bases lying between them.

Notes on this clone: The same CDR3 also results from other DNA sequences found in this sample. The chain has TRBV7-2 and TRBJ1-5, with D tentatively TRBD1 (5 bases). This CDR3 has 14 amino acids. V lost 2 bases and J 2 bases, leaving 7 bases between the germline ends. From germline, CDR1 is SGHTA and CDR2 FQGNSA. The CDR3 reads CASSLLGGNQPQHF. DNA for the CDR3: TGTGCCAGCAGCTTATTAGGGGGCAATCAGCCCCAGCATTTT.

V gene TRBV6-5 combines with J gene TRBJ2-7; D is unresolved. The CDR3 runs to 15 residues. V dropped 5 bases and J dropped 3 bases, with 17 bases sitting between them. Germline assignment: CDR1 MNHEY and CDR2 SVGAGI. The CDR3 protein is CASSPARILNYEQYF. CDR3 in DNA: TGTGCCAGCAGTCCGGCGAGGATCCTCAACTACGAGCAGTACTTC.

The J gene is TRBJ2-3, the V gene TRBV7-9; D is perhaps TRBD1 (6 bases). This CDR3 spans 14 amino acids. V was shortened by 5 bases and J by 2 bases, with 11 bases between the two germline ends. The germline V gene has CDR1 SEHNR and CDR2 FQNEAQ (reference sequence). DNA of the CDR3: TGTGCCAGCAGCCCTACAGGGTTCACAGATACGCAGTATTTT. Amino acid sequence: CASSPTGFTDTQYF. The full variable domain, with the rest looked up from reference TRBV7-9 and TRBJ2-3, is DTGVSQNPRHKITKRGQNVTFRCDPISEHNRLYWYRQTLGQGPEFLTYFQNEAQLEKSRLLSDRFSAERPKGSFSTLEIQRTEQGDSAMYLCASSPTGFTDTQYFGPGTRLTVL.

This clone has just one count. The rearrangement uses TRBV7-9 and TRBJ2-3; no reliable D call. The CDR3 is 15 residues long. The V end was cut by 2 bases, the J end by 0 bases, with 9 bases between. Germline assignment: CDR1 SEHNR and CDR2 FQNEAQ (reference sequence). The CDR3: CASSLQPGSTDTQYF. The CDR3, as DNA: TGTGCCAGCAGCTTACAGCCGGGTAGCACAGATACGCAGTATTTT.

The CDR3 sequence is CASSPPSGRGETQYF. The CDR3 region has the DNA TGCGCCAGCAGCCCCCCCTCTGGAAGAGGAGAGACCCAGTACTTC. The gene calls are TRBV5-1 and TRBJ2-5; D not certain. This CDR3 is 15 amino acids long. Trimming took 4 bases from V and 4 from J, leaving 17 bases between them. Germline V gene data show CDR1 as SGHRS and CDR2 as YFSETQ.

The chain uses TRBV5-1 and TRBJ2-1; D could derive from TRBD1 or TRBD2 (6 bases each). V was clipped by 6 bases and J by 8 bases, with 9 bases between them. The CDR3 has 11 amino acids. CDR1 and CDR2 (germline): SGHRS, YFSETQ. DNA for the CDR3: TGCGCCAGCAAGGAGGGGGATGAGCAGTTCTTC. This gives the protein CASKEGDEQFF. Drawing the rest from reference TRBV5-1 and TRBJ2-1, the complete variable domain is KAGVTQTPRYLIKTRGQQVTLSCSPISGHRSVSWYQQTPGQGLQFLFEYFSETQRNKGNFPGRFSGRQFSNSRSEMNVSTLELGDSALYLCASKEGDEQFFGPGTRLTVL.

V gene TRBV7-2 combines with J gene TRBJ2-3; D ambiguous. Germline values: CDR1 SGHTA, CDR2 FQGNSA. CDR3 length: 13 residues. Trimming cost V 5 bases and J 6 bases, with 12 bases left between them. The CDR3 bases are TGTGCCAGCAGCCCAGACCCCATCGATACGCAGTATTTT. Amino acids: CASSPDPIDTQYF.

This rearrangement joins TRBV4-2 to TRBJ2-4; D uncertain. V dropped 1 base and J dropped 6 bases, with 16 bases sitting between them. Looked up from germline, CDR1 is LGHNA and CDR2 is YNFKEQ. The CDR3 consists of 16 residues. CDR3 bases: TGTGCCAGCAGCCAAGTTGGCGAAATTCTTACAAACATTCAGTACTTC. Its translation: CASSQVGEILTNIQYF.

This sequence joins TRBV5-6 and TRBJ1-1; D uncertain. The CDR3 sequence is 14 residues long. The V gene lost 4 bases and the J gene lost 1 base, with 11 bases spanning the gap. CDR1 and CDR2 from the germline V gene are SGHDT and YYEEEE. The CDR3 DNA is TGTGCCAGCAGCCCTGCCAGGAGGAACACTGAAGCTTTCTTT. This codes for CASSPARRNTEAFF.

CDR3: CASRATSVNYEQYF. Written as DNA, the CDR3 is TGTGCCAGCAGAGCGACTAGCGTTAACTACGAGCAGTACTTC. The chain joins TRBV2 to TRBJ2-7; 8 positions match TRBD2. The CDR3 covers 14 residues. Trimming removed 6 bases from V and 3 bases from J; junction bases left unmatched: 7. Germline CDR1 SNHLY, CDR2 FYNNEI.

The chain recombines TRBV5-1 with TRBJ2-4; D is unclear. V was shortened by 0 bases and J by 4 bases, with 2 bases between the two germline ends. The CDR3 is 12 residues long. The germline gives CDR1 SGHRS, CDR2 YFSETQ. The CDR3 is CASSLEKNIQYF. The DNA for the CDR3 is TGCGCCAGCAGCTTGGAGAAAAACATTCAGTACTTC.

The chain couples TRBV19 to TRBJ1-3; D gene uncertain. The V end was cut by 7 bases, the J end by 0 bases, with 10 bases between. The length of the CDR3 is 14 residues. Germline loops: CDR1 LNHDA, CDR2 SQIVND (reference sequence). The CDR3, as DNA: TGTGCCAGTACTGAGCGATTCTCTGGAAACACCATATATTTT. Protein: CASTERFSGNTIYF.

The CDR3 loop is CASSGEGGYFNEQYF. CDR3 DNA: TGTGCCAGCAGCGGAGAAGGGGGATACTTCAACGAGCAGTACTTC. The V gene is TRBV9, the J gene TRBJ2-7; D is possibly TRBD1 (6 bases). Trimming took off 3 bases at V and 5 bases at J, with 18 bases between the two ends. Per the germline V gene, CDR1 is SGDLS and CDR2 is YYNGEE. This CDR3 region has 15 residues. The complete variable domain, with remaining parts taken from reference TRBV9 and TRBJ2-7, reads DSGVTQTPKHLITATGQRVTLRCSPRSGDLSVYWYQQSLDQGLQFLIQYYNGEERAKGNILERFSAQQFPDLHSELNLSSLELGDSALYFCASSGEGGYFNEQYFGPGTRLTVT.

The chain carries TRBV5-4 and TRBJ2-7; D call uncertain. The CDR3 runs to 12 residues. The V and J ends lost 9 bases and 6 bases respectively, with 16 bases between them. The V gene's germline CDR1 is SGHNT and CDR2 YYREEE (reference sequence). The CDR3 spells CATSLTPGEQYF. CDR3 sequence (DNA): TGTGCCACCTCTCTTACCCCGGGCGAGCAGTACTTC. Full variable domain (rest looked up from reference TRBV5-4 and TRBJ2-7): ETGVTQSPTHLIKTRGQQVTLRCSSQSGHNTVSWYQQALGQGPQFIFQYYREEENGRGNFPPRFSGLQFPNYSSELNVNALELDDSALYLCATSLTPGEQYFGPGTRLTVT.

The V call is TRBV18, the J call TRBJ1-2; D possibly corresponds to TRBD1 (5 bases). V lost 6 bases and J 7 bases, leaving 15 bases between the germline ends. Germline CDR1 reads KGHSH; CDR2 reads LQKENI. This CDR3 has 13 residues. CDR3 sequence reads: CASSPPGGSGYTF. DNA for the CDR3: TGTGCCAGCTCGCCCCCGGGGGGTTCTGGCTACACCTTC.

This clone was observed a single time. The gene calls are TRBV28 and TRBJ2-3; D perhaps matches TRBD1 (6 bases). The CDR3 totals 13 residues. Per the germline V gene, CDR1 is MDHEN and CDR2 is SYDVKM. V shed 10 bases and J shed 4 bases, with 15 bases lying between them. As DNA, the CDR3 is TGTGCCATCCAAAAGGGGGTCCCAGATACGCAGTATTTT. It yields the protein CAIQKGVPDTQYF.

V gene TRBV7-9 combines with J gene TRBJ2-1; TRBD1 or TRBD2 may be the D gene (5 bases each). The V and J ends lost 5 bases and 8 bases respectively, with 16 bases between them. CDR3 size: 14 residues. Germline CDR1 and CDR2: SEHNR and FQNEAQ (reference sequence). The DNA for the CDR3 is TGTGCCAGCAGCCCGGGACGCCTAGACGATGAGCAGTTCTTC. Translated: CASSPGRLDDEQFF.

The chain is built from TRBV5-8 and TRBJ2-3; D possibly corresponds to TRBD2 (5 bases). CDR3 length equals 15 residues. The germline CDR1 and CDR2 sequences are SGHTS and YDEGEE. The V and J ends lost 4 bases and 1 base respectively, with 13 bases between them. CDR3 residues: CASSRRGSRTDTQYF. CDR3 bases: TGTGCCAGCAGCCGCCGAGGGTCGCGCACAGATACGCAGTATTTT.

The V call is TRBV19, the J call TRBJ2-7; D may be TRBD2 (6 bases). CDR1 is LNHDA and CDR2 is SQIVND in the germline V gene (reference sequence). The CDR3 loop spans 15 amino acids. Deletions cut 3 bases from V and 2 bases from J, with 14 bases between. The CDR3 coding sequence is TGTGCCAGTAGTATCGGGGGAGCCCTCCCCTACGAGCAGTACTTC. Encoded protein: CASSIGGALPYEQYF.

J is TRBJ2-5 and V is TRBV7-8; the match to TRBD1 covers 8 bases. V was pared by 5 bases and J by 1 base, with 6 bases of the junction left unmatched. The CDR3 covers 15 residues. Germline V gene data show CDR1 as SGHVS and CDR2 as FQNEAQ. The CDR3 sequence: CASSTGQGGQETQYF. The DNA of the CDR3 is TGTGCCAGCAGCACTGGACAGGGAGGCCAAGAGACCCAGTACTTC.

The rearrangement uses TRBV6-5 and TRBJ1-6; D is undetermined. The CDR3 contains 13 residues. Trimming removed 1 base from V and 6 bases from J, with 4 bases in between. Germline V gene lookup returns CDR1 MNHEY and CDR2 SVGAGI. DNA of the CDR3: TGTGCCAGCAGTTACTTTGGTAATTCACCCCTCCACTTT. It specifies CASSYFGNSPLHF.

The chain links TRBV6-6 to TRBJ1-6, with D perhaps TRBD1 (6 bases). The CDR3 has 15 amino acids. Germline V gene sequence: CDR1 MNHNY, CDR2 SVGAGI (reference sequence). V lost 9 bases and J 5 bases, leaving 17 bases between the germline ends. As DNA, the CDR3 is TGTGCCAGTATACAGGGAATGAGGAATAATTCACCCCTCCACTTT. Encoded protein: CASIQGMRNNSPLHF.

V usage is TRBV7-9 and J usage is TRBJ2-2; D ambiguous. The CDR3 is 15 amino acids. Germline assignment: CDR1 SEHNR and CDR2 FQNEAQ (reference sequence). V was shortened by 2 bases and J by 4 bases, with 11 bases between the two germline ends. The CDR3 nucleotides are TGTGCCAGCAGCTTAACAACCCCTGGCACCGGGGAGCTGTTTTTT. It encodes CASSLTTPGTGELFF.

The genes are TRBV7-3 and TRBJ2-4; weak D call: TRBD2 (6 bases). Per the germline V gene, CDR1 is SGHTA and CDR2 is FQGTGA. Trimming took 1 base from V and 9 from J, leaving 10 bases between them. The CDR3 runs to 13 residues. CDR3: CASSLIRGGIQYF. In DNA form, the CDR3 reads TGTGCCAGCAGCTTAATTCGGGGAGGCATTCAGTACTTC.

The chain couples TRBV5-1 to TRBJ2-7; 7 bases map to TRBD1. This CDR3 comprises 15 residues. Trimming took 4 bases from V and 7 from J; bases not matched to a gene: 14. Germline V gene data show CDR1 as SGHRS and CDR2 as YFSETQ. The CDR3 bases are TGCGCCAGCAGCACCAGTCAGGACAGGCCGAGAGAGCAGTACTTC. This gives the protein CASSTSQDRPREQYF. Complete variable domain (other parts from reference TRBV5-1 and TRBJ2-7): KAGVTQTPRYLIKTRGQQVTLSCSPISGHRSVSWYQQTPGQGLQFLFEYFSETQRNKGNFPGRFSGRQFSNSRSEMNVSTLELGDSALYLCASSTSQDRPREQYFGPGTRLTVT.

The V gene is TRBV28, the J gene TRBJ2-1; 7 bases are shared with TRBD1. Trimming removed 4 bases from V and 2 bases from J; junction bases left unmatched: 5. Germline CDR1 MDHEN, CDR2 SYDVKM. The CDR3 covers 15 residues. CDR3 sequence reads: CASSSLGQPYNEQFF. The DNA for the CDR3 is TGTGCCAGCAGTTCTCTGGGACAGCCCTACAATGAGCAGTTCTTC.

The genes are TRBV21-1 and TRBJ2-3; the table's D call of TRBD2 was not tested on the DNA. TRBV21-1 is classified as a pseudogene. The CDR3 loop spans 14 amino acids. The CDR3 spells CASSSSGSKDTQYF. The CDR3, as DNA: TGTGCCAGCAGCTCTAGCGGGAGTAAAGATACGCAGTATTTT.

This clone was detected only a few times. The V gene is TRBV30, the J gene TRBJ1-1, with D possibly matching TRBD1 (5 bases). The CDR3 has 13 residues. CDR1 GTSNPN and CDR2 SVGIG come from the germline V gene (reference sequence). V lost 0 bases to trimming and J lost 5 bases, with 10 bases between them. The CDR3 DNA reads as TGTGCCTGGAGTGTACAGCAGGGAACTGAAGCTTTCTTT. Protein: CAWSVQQGTEAFF.

J is TRBJ2-1 and V is TRBV7-3, with 14 bases fitting TRBD2. The trim removed 5 bases at V and 10 bases at J, leaving 7 bases unmatched. Germline CDR1 SGHTA, CDR2 FQGTGA. This CDR3 has 15 residues. The chain's CDR3 is CASSTGLAGAAEQFF. CDR3 nucleotides: TGTGCCAGCAGCACGGGACTAGCGGGAGCCGCGGAGCAGTTCTTC.